This T cell receptor beta chain was recovered during a study of blood T cell repertoires in COVID-19. Sequencing was performed with immunoSEQ multiplex PCR; in TCRdb, only in-frame clones are kept and a portion is missing. In the table there are roughly 230,000 clones, approximately 82% of which are singletons. Germline V gives CDR1 LNHNV, CDR2 YYDKDF (reference sequence). The CDR3 loop spans 13 amino acids. The V segment lost 2 bases and the J segment 8 bases; nucleotides outside the gene matches: 0. Sequencing was performed on peripheral blood. This sequence was found in a man aged 35 to 55 with active or convalescent COVID-19. The chain carries TRBV15 and TRBJ1-6; 7 bases agree with TRBD1. DNA for the CDR3: TGTGCCACCAGCAGACAGGGGGATTCACCCCTCCACTTT. It specifies CATSRQGDSPLHF.